What follows are 12 T cell receptor beta chains derived from one specimen sequenced in a study of blood T cell repertoires in COVID-19. TCRdb's copy holds only in-frame clones and misses some; the assay was immunoSEQ multiplex PCR. Of around 75,000 clones listed, 84% are singletons. The material sequenced was peripheral blood. The receptors shown here come from a man aged 45-65 years with COVID-19, enrolled during active disease.

This chain connects TRBV19 to TRBJ1-4, with 10 bases aligning to TRBD1. Germline loops: CDR1 LNHDA, CDR2 SQIVND (reference sequence). The V segment lost 8 bases and the J segment 5 bases; nucleotides outside the gene matches: 2. This CDR3 is built from 13 residues. The chain's CDR3 is CASAGQGNEKLFF. DNA of the CDR3: TGTGCCAGTGCGGGACAGGGGAATGAAAAACTGTTTTTT. Supplemented by reference TRBV19 and TRBJ1-4, the full variable domain reads DGGITQSPKYLFRKEGQNVTLSCEQNLNHDAMYWYRQDPGQGLRLIYYSQIVNDFQKGDIAEGYSVSREKKESFPLTVTSAQKNPTAFYLCASAGQGNEKLFFGSGTQLSVL.

The chain employs TRBV3-1 (or the pseudogene TRBV3-2) and TRBJ2-5; 8 bases align to TRBD2. With V trimmed by 2 bases and J by 5 bases, 7 bases remained unmatched. CDR1 is LGHDT, CDR2 YNNKEL, per germline (reference sequence). This CDR3 has 15 amino acids. This CDR3 reads CASSQSGTRKETQYF. As DNA, the CDR3 is TGTGCCAGCAGCCAATCCGGGACTAGGAAGGAGACCCAGTACTTC.

This clone was observed once. J is TRBJ2-3 and V is TRBV5-6, with D possibly matching TRBD2 (5 bases). Germline-derived CDR1 and CDR2 are SGHDT and YYEEEE. This CDR3 spans 15 amino acids. The ends were cut back, 2 bases at V and 2 bases at J, with 12 bases in the middle. DNA for the CDR3: TGTGCCAGCAGCTTAGTGGACTCCGACACAGATACGCAGTATTTT. Residues: CASSLVDSDTDTQYF.

This chain uses TRBV18 with TRBJ1-5; D unclear. This CDR3 has 14 residues. The V gene's germline CDR1 is KGHSH and CDR2 LQKENI. With 4 bases removed from V and 1 base from J, the gap between germline ends came to 8 bases. CDR3 region: CASSLNPSNQPQHF. CDR3 DNA: TGTGCCAGCTCACTAAATCCCAGCAATCAGCCCCAGCATTTT.

V usage is TRBV4-3 and J usage is TRBJ2-5; 7 bases fit TRBD1. J lost 5 bases, V lost 0 bases, and 9 bases had no gene match. This CDR3 is built from 16 residues. CDR1 is LGHNA and CDR2 is YSLEER in the germline V gene. In DNA form, the CDR3 reads TGCGCCAGCAGCCAAGATTCAGCGACAGGGCGGGAGACCCAGTACTTC. It is translated as CASSQDSATGRETQYF.

This clone was seen just once. The chain links TRBV9 to TRBJ1-3; 7 positions agree with TRBD1. Germline CDR1 and CDR2: SGDLS and YYNGEE. With V trimmed by 3 bases and J by 2 bases, 5 bases remained unmatched. The CDR3 runs 15 residues. The CDR3 loop is CASSEEGAPGNTIYF. CDR3 nucleotide sequence: TGTGCCAGCAGCGAGGAGGGGGCCCCTGGAAACACCATATATTTT.

CDR3 in amino acids: CASTGDRESDTQYF. CDR3 bases: TGTGCCAGCACCGGGGACAGGGAGTCAGATACGCAGTATTTT. This chain uses TRBV6-9 with TRBJ2-3, with 9 bases identical to TRBD1. With 7 bases clipped from V and 4 bases from J, the junction kept 6 bases outside the gene matches. From germline, CDR1 is MNHGY and CDR2 SVAAGI. CDR3 length equals 14 residues.

This clone showed up just once. This sequence joins TRBV7-3 and TRBJ2-1; D is unresolved. V lost 2 bases, J lost 0 bases, and 11 bases lay in between. CDR1 SGHTA and CDR2 FQGTGA come from the germline V gene. CDR3 length: 16 residues. CDR3 residues: CASSLHPGSSYNEQFF. The CDR3 nucleotides read TGTGCCAGCAGCTTACATCCGGGTAGCTCCTACAATGAGCAGTTCTTC.

The rearrangement links TRBV18 to TRBJ2-1, with TRBD1 matching over 8 bases. V was pared by 5 bases and J by 8 bases, with 8 bases of the junction left unmatched. Germline-derived CDR1 and CDR2 are KGHSH and LQKENI. The CDR3 has 14 residues. As DNA, the CDR3 is TGTGCCAGCTCAACCCGGACAGGGAGCGATGAGCAGTTCTTC. Translated, it gives CASSTRTGSDEQFF.

This chain joins TRBV19 and TRBJ1-5; D is ambiguous. Germline V gene lookup returns CDR1 LNHDA and CDR2 SQIVND (reference sequence). The CDR3 totals 13 residues. V dropped 4 bases and J dropped 6 bases, with 10 bases sitting between them. CDR3 protein: CASSKQSGQPQHF. The CDR3, as DNA: TGTGCCAGTAGTAAGCAATCGGGTCAGCCCCAGCATTTT. The variable domain in full, completed from reference TRBV19 and TRBJ1-5, reads DGGITQSPKYLFRKEGQNVTLSCEQNLNHDAMYWYRQDPGQGLRLIYYSQIVNDFQKGDIAEGYSVSREKKESFPLTVTSAQKNPTAFYLCASSKQSGQPQHFGDGTRLSIL.

The chain is built from TRBV6-5 and TRBJ1-4, with TRBD1 matching over 8 bases. The CDR3 runs to 15 residues. CDR1 and CDR2 (germline): MNHEY, SVGAGI. Unmatched junction bases numbered 5, after V lost 4 bases and J lost 4 bases. CDR3 loop: CASSSWTGSNEKLFF. CDR3 coding DNA: TGTGCCAGCAGTTCTTGGACAGGGAGTAATGAAAAACTGTTTTTT.

The rearrangement uses TRBV6-5 and TRBJ2-7, with 11 positions matching TRBD1. Germline CDR1 MNHEY, CDR2 SVGAGI. J gave up 4 bases and V 8 bases, and 10 bases lay outside the gene matches. The length of the CDR3 is 15 residues. The CDR3 is CASGQGAAVSYEQYF. DNA of the CDR3: TGTGCCAGCGGACAGGGGGCCGCGGTTTCTTACGAGCAGTACTTC.